The 9 T cell receptor beta chains listed next were all sequenced from one sample in a study of T cells in Graves' hyperthyroidism and ophthalmopathy. RNA transcripts were the template for amplifying TCR beta CDR3 regions. HTBI primers were the set used in a first-round RT-PCR of the TCR CDR3. TCRdb re-derived calls from the multiplex PCR reads in MiXCR, one entry per CDR3 protein. The sample lists about 640,000 distinct CDR3 sequences, roughly 20% occurring once. Sample: blood. Receptors were obtained from a man aged 30 to 45 with Graves' ophthalmopathy.

The chain links TRBV28 to TRBJ2-7; 9 nucleotides agree with TRBD1. After removal of 10 bases from V and 1 base from J, the junction contained 8 bases not matched to a gene. CDR1 and CDR2 (germline): MDHEN, SYDVKM. The CDR3 totals 14 residues. The CDR3 DNA sequence: TGTGCCACTGTGGACAGGGGTCTATCCTACGAGCAGTACTTC. Its translation is CATVDRGLSYEQYF.

The chain uses TRBV18 and TRBJ1-2; 7 bases are a match to TRBD1. There are 14 residues in the CDR3. CDR1 is KGHSH, CDR2 LQKENI, per germline. Germline trimming cut 1 base from V and 5 bases from J; bases unmatched to any gene: 4. The CDR3 DNA follows: TGTGCCAGCTCACCACAAAGGGGGCGGTATGGCTACACCTTC. As protein: CASSPQRGRYGYTF.

This clonotype was seen repeatedly, ten times or more. The chain has TRBV5-1 and TRBJ2-7; 9 bases are a match to TRBD1. In germline, CDR1 is SGHRS, CDR2 YFSETQ. The CDR3 extends over 16 amino acids. The V and J ends lost 3 bases and 3 bases, in that order; junction bases with no gene match: 10. The CDR3 loop reads CASSSHRDRAIYEQYF. DNA of the CDR3: TGCGCCAGCAGCTCCCATAGGGACAGGGCCATCTACGAGCAGTACTTC.

The chain links TRBV14 to TRBJ2-5; TRBD2 might be the D (5 bases). Germline V lookup: CDR1 SGHDN, CDR2 FVKESK. The CDR3 sequence is 16 residues long. Trimming pared 2 bases from V and 0 bases from J, leaving 13 bases between. CDR3 bases: TGTGCCAGCAGCCAAAGAAACTCGGGGTACCAAGAGACCCAGTACTTC. This translates into CASSQRNSGYQETQYF. The whole variable domain, filled in from reference TRBV14 and TRBJ2-5, reads EAGVTQFPSHSVIEKGQTVTLRCDPISGHDNLYWYRRVMGKEIKFLLHFVKESKQDESGMPNNRFLAERTGGTYSTLKVQPAELEDSGVYFCASSQRNSGYQETQYFGPGTRLLVL.

V gene TRBV7-2 combines with J gene TRBJ2-5, with a weak D call TRBD2 (6 bases). CDR1 is SGHTA, CDR2 FQGNSA, per germline. V was cut by 3 bases and J by 4 bases, with 15 bases left in between. The CDR3 runs to 15 residues. CDR3 in amino acids: CASSFSLLGGETQYF. The CDR3 DNA reads TGTGCCAGCAGCTTCTCCCTGCTCGGGGGAGAGACCCAGTACTTC.

The V call is TRBV6-5, the J call TRBJ1-1, with TRBD1 matching over 12 bases. With 0 bases clipped from V and 1 base from J, the junction kept 24 bases outside the gene matches. CDR1 is MNHEY, CDR2 SVGAGI, per germline. This CDR3 comprises 24 residues. CDR3 protein: CASSYSTYTGTGGAFRPRNTEAFF. The CDR3 nucleotides read TGTGCCAGCAGTTACTCGACCTACACCGGGACAGGGGGCGCATTCAGACCCAGGAACACTGAAGCTTTCTTT.

This chain connects TRBV4-1 to TRBJ2-7, with 8 positions matching TRBD2. Trimming cost V 4 bases and J 3 bases; bases outside gene matches: 11. The CDR3 extends over 16 amino acids. Germline V gene sequence: CDR1 MGHRA, CDR2 YSYEKL. CDR3: CASSPSASGFNYEQYF. The DNA for the CDR3 is TGCGCCAGCAGCCCCTCGGCTAGCGGGTTCAACTACGAGCAGTACTTC.

The chain uses TRBV3-2 and TRBJ1-4; TRBD1, the table's D call, lacks a check against the DNA. TRBV3-2 is described as a pseudogene. CDR3 size: 14 residues. The CDR3 coding sequence is TGTGCCAGCAGAATCGGACAGAACAATGAAAAACTGTTTTTT. Encoded protein: CASRIGQNNEKLFF.

V and J are TRBV27 and TRBJ2-2; 10 bases agree with TRBD2. V dropped 4 bases and J dropped 5; count of bases not matched to a gene: 7. Germline V lookup: CDR1 MNHEY, CDR2 SMNVEV (reference sequence). This CDR3 contains 16 residues. CDR3 DNA sequence: TGTGCCAGCAGTTCCCCTCCTAGCGGGAGAACCGGGGAGCTGTTTTTT. Translation gives CASSSPPSGRTGELFF.